Shown below are 3 T cell receptor beta chains from a single sample sequenced in a study of shared T cell receptors in the human thymus. The repertoire was sequenced with immunoSEQ multiplex PCR; TCRdb's copy has only in-frame clones and lacks some. The table includes a few hundred thousand clones, 95% detected once. The sequenced sample was thymocytes. These receptor sequences come from a human donor.

This clone was observed a single time. This chain joins TRBV6-5 and TRBJ2-1; tentative D call: TRBD2 (5 bases). The germline gives CDR1 MNHEY, CDR2 SVGAGI. V lost 6 bases and J 7 bases, leaving 16 bases between the germline ends. The CDR3 has 14 residues. CDR3 sequence: CASSHTDSANEQFF. As DNA, the CDR3 is TGTGCCAGCAGCCATACGGATAGCGCGAATGAGCAGTTCTTC.

The J gene is TRBJ2-2, the V gene TRBV4-3, with TRBD2 as a possible D gene (5 bases). V was cut by 5 bases and J by 5 bases, with 27 bases left in between. This CDR3 has 19 amino acids. CDR1 is LGHNA and CDR2 is YSLEER in the germline V gene. The CDR3 sequence is CASSVSAMRATPWTGELFF. The CDR3, as DNA: TGCGCCAGCAGCGTAAGCGCGATGAGGGCCACTCCTTGGACCGGGGAGCTGTTTTTT.

The chain joins TRBV19 to TRBJ2-2, with 9 bases identical to TRBD1. From germline, CDR1 is LNHDA and CDR2 SQIVND (reference sequence). The junction had 1 base not matched to a gene; V was cut back by 1 base and J by 7 bases. This CDR3 comprises 14 residues. The CDR3 bases are TGTGCCAGTAGTATAGCGGGACAGGGCGGGGAGCTGTTTTTT. Its translation: CASSIAGQGGELFF. Using reference TRBV19 and TRBJ2-2 for the parts outside the CDR3, the full variable domain is DGGITQSPKYLFRKEGQNVTLSCEQNLNHDAMYWYRQDPGQGLRLIYYSQIVNDFQKGDIAEGYSVSREKKESFPLTVTSAQKNPTAFYLCASSIAGQGGELFFGEGSRLTVL.